One sample yielded the 22 T cell receptor beta chains listed below, sequenced in a study of OX40 agonist ivuxolimab in advanced cancers. Generated by immunoSEQ multiplex PCR, the TCRdb table keeps only in-frame clones and is missing some. The profile shows about 60,000 clones, approximately 94% of them singletons. The source was CD4+ or CD8+ T cells sorted from blood, collected in a trial of the OX40 agonist ivuxolimab. The receptors were gathered from an adult with an advanced solid tumor such as melanoma, head and neck, liver or kidney cancer.

J is TRBJ1-1 and V is TRBV7-8; 8 bases match TRBD1. After removal of 5 bases from V and 4 bases from J, the junction contained 3 bases not matched to a gene. The CDR3 has 13 residues. Germline loops: CDR1 SGHVS, CDR2 FQNEAQ. The CDR3 is CASSLGQGTEAFF. The CDR3 nucleotides read TGTGCCAGCAGCCTCGGACAGGGCACTGAAGCTTTCTTT.

The V and J genes are TRBV4-1 and TRBJ2-5; TRBD1 might be the D (5 bases). The germline V gene has CDR1 MGHRA and CDR2 YSYEKL. The ends were cut back, 0 bases at V and 1 base at J, with 9 bases in the middle. The CDR3 length is 15 residues. The CDR3: CASSQEGQGQETQYF. The CDR3 DNA is TGCGCCAGCAGCCAAGAGGGCCAGGGCCAAGAGACCCAGTACTTC.

The V and J genes are TRBV10-2 and TRBJ2-3, with D unclear. The V gene's germline CDR1 is WSHSY and CDR2 SAAADI. V was trimmed by 3 bases and J by 0 bases, leaving 13 bases between them. CDR3 size: 16 residues. CDR3 protein: CASSDTRTPSTDTQYF. The CDR3 nucleotides read TGCGCCAGCAGTGACACTCGTACTCCTAGCACAGATACGCAGTATTTT.

V and J are TRBV4-1 and TRBJ2-1; 7 bases fit TRBD2. Germline V gives CDR1 MGHRA, CDR2 YSYEKL. This CDR3 comprises 18 residues. V dropped 3 bases and J dropped 10; count of bases not matched to a gene: 21. Here the CDR3 DNA reads TGCGCCAGCAGCCAGGGAGGGGTACTAGCGCCATTTCCGCCGGAGCAGTTCTTC. Its translation: CASSQGGVLAPFPPEQFF.

The rearrangement joins TRBV5-1 to TRBJ2-2; 10 bases are shared with TRBD2. Germline V lookup: CDR1 SGHRS, CDR2 YFSETQ. J gave up 1 base and V 0 bases, and 6 bases lay outside the gene matches. CDR3 size: 18 residues. CDR3 sequence (DNA): TGCGCCAGCAGCTTGGTTCCTAGCGGGAGACTGAACACCGGGGAGCTGTTTTTT. Its protein is CASSLVPSGRLNTGELFF. The variable domain in full, completed from reference TRBV5-1 and TRBJ2-2, reads KAGVTQTPRYLIKTRGQQVTLSCSPISGHRSVSWYQQTPGQGLQFLFEYFSETQRNKGNFPGRFSGRQFSNSRSEMNVSTLELGDSALYLCASSLVPSGRLNTGELFFGEGSRLTVL.

The chain combines TRBV4-3 with TRBJ1-2; TRBD1 might be the D (5 bases). Trimming removed 0 bases from V and 2 bases from J, with 16 bases in between. The CDR3 sequence is 17 residues long. Germline V gene lookup returns CDR1 LGHNA and CDR2 YSLEER. CDR3 sequence reads: CASSQDRVAGANYGYTF. The CDR3 DNA sequence: TGCGCCAGCAGCCAAGATAGGGTCGCTGGGGCCAACTATGGCTACACCTTC.

This chain uses TRBV9 with TRBJ2-1; 11 positions match TRBD2. Germline trimming cut 0 bases from V and 1 base from J; bases unmatched to any gene: 6. The CDR3 loop spans 18 amino acids. CDR1 and CDR2 (germline): SGDLS, YYNGEE. The CDR3 reads CASSVDLAGGSSYNEQFF. In DNA form, the CDR3 reads TGTGCCAGCAGCGTAGATTTAGCGGGAGGGTCATCCTACAATGAGCAGTTCTTC.

This clone was detected only once. This rearrangement joins TRBV29-1 to TRBJ2-4; D might be TRBD1 (5 bases). The germline V gene has CDR1 SQVTM and CDR2 ANQGSEA. The V gene lost 2 bases and the J gene lost 12 bases, with 14 bases spanning the gap. The CDR3 contains 12 residues. The DNA for the CDR3 is TGCAGCGTTGAATTATCAGGGTTCGCTCAGTACTTC. Protein product: CSVELSGFAQYF.

This chain joins TRBV27 and TRBJ2-3; the D gene is possibly TRBD1 (6 bases). Germline lookup yields CDR1 MNHEY and CDR2 SMNVEV (reference sequence). This CDR3 has 18 amino acids. Trimming pared 3 bases from V and 2 bases from J, leaving 21 bases between. As DNA, the CDR3 is TGTGCCAGCAGTTTTTACCCGGGACACGATTCCTACACAGATACGCAGTATTTT. Translating it yields CASSFYPGHDSYTDTQYF.

V and J are TRBV6-5 and TRBJ2-5; 7 positions match TRBD1. Germline CDR1 is MNHEY and CDR2 is SVGAGI. V gave up 2 bases and J gave up 7 bases; unmatched junction bases: 1. The CDR3 contains 12 residues. The CDR3 DNA reads as TGTGCCAGCAGTTACGACAGGGTGACCCAGTACTTC. Translation: CASSYDRVTQYF.

The chain recombines TRBV10-3 with TRBJ1-4, with no clear D. The CDR3 totals 13 residues. Germline V lookup: CDR1 ENHRY, CDR2 SYGVKD. Trimming pared 4 bases from V and 6 bases from J, leaving 9 bases between. This chain's CDR3 is CAISAEGDEKLFF. In DNA form, the CDR3 reads TGTGCCATCAGTGCGGAGGGCGATGAAAAACTGTTTTTT.

The chain links TRBV5-6 to TRBJ2-2; tentatively, D is TRBD2 (5 bases). Germline V lookup: CDR1 SGHDT, CDR2 YYEEEE. Trimming shortened V by 2 bases and J by 6 bases, and 8 bases separated the two germline ends. The CDR3 runs to 13 residues. CDR3 sequence (DNA): TGTGCCAGCAGCTTTGGGAGCGCCGGGGAGCTGTTTTTT. Translating it yields CASSFGSAGELFF.

CDR3 DNA: TGTGCCAGCAGCGTAGAGTCCACTATCTACGAGCAGTACTTC. The encoded protein is CASSVESTIYEQYF. This chain joins TRBV9 and TRBJ2-7; D not resolved. Germline loops: CDR1 SGDLS, CDR2 YYNGEE. The CDR3 consists of 14 residues. V shed 0 bases and J shed 3 bases, with 10 bases lying between them.

This clone came up once. The chain links TRBV27 to TRBJ2-5; D is perhaps TRBD1 (5 bases). The J call may not be correct, given that the DNA end is closer to TRBJ2-7. This CDR3 is 16 amino acids long. Germline V CDR1 and CDR2: MNHEY, SMNVEV (reference sequence). In nucleotides, the CDR3 is TGTGCCAGCAGTTTATCTGGGGCGATGAGCTCCTACGAGCAGTACTTC. The encoded protein is CASSLSGAMSSYEQYF.

V gene TRBV6-4 combines with J gene TRBJ2-3; tentatively, D is TRBD1 (6 bases). The CDR3 loop spans 16 amino acids. Germline assignment: CDR1 MRHNA and CDR2 SNTAGT. V gave up 4 bases and J gave up 2 bases, with 16 bases separating them. The CDR3 nucleotides are TGTGCCAGCAGTGGCTCTGACAGGCAGATCACAGATACGCAGTATTTT. This codes for CASSGSDRQITDTQYF.

The sample holds a few counts of this clone. The CDR3 region is CASSQLFSYEQYF. In DNA, the CDR3 is TGTGCCAGCAGCCAACTCTTCTCCTACGAGCAGTACTTC. This sequence joins TRBV14 and TRBJ2-7; the D is unclear. V lost 2 bases and J lost 0, with 5 bases in between. The CDR3 consists of 13 residues. In germline, CDR1 is SGHDN, CDR2 FVKESK.

The rearrangement joins TRBV19 to TRBJ2-7; maybe TRBD2 (5 bases). CDR1 LNHDA and CDR2 SQIVND come from the germline V gene (reference sequence). The CDR3 extends over 15 amino acids. Trimming shortened V by 6 bases and J by 2 bases, and 17 bases separated the two germline ends. The CDR3 region is CASSQSLAIAYEQYF. DNA for the CDR3: TGTGCCAGTAGCCAATCCCTAGCAATCGCCTACGAGCAGTACTTC. The entire variable domain, with the rest obtained from reference TRBV19 and TRBJ2-7, is as follows: DGGITQSPKYLFRKEGQNVTLSCEQNLNHDAMYWYRQDPGQGLRLIYYSQIVNDFQKGDIAEGYSVSREKKESFPLTVTSAQKNPTAFYLCASSQSLAIAYEQYFGPGTRLTVT.

The V call is TRBV6-5, the J call TRBJ2-1, with 9 bases identical to TRBD2. This CDR3 contains 16 residues. CDR1 and CDR2 from the germline V gene are MNHEY and SVGAGI. Trimming at V came to 2 bases and at J to 8 bases, leaving 10 bases not matched to a gene. The CDR3 region is CASSYLLGTSWDEQFF. As DNA, the CDR3 is TGTGCCAGCAGTTACCTACTAGGGACTAGCTGGGATGAGCAGTTCTTC.

J is TRBJ2-7 and V is TRBV2; D gene uncertain. Germline V gene lookup returns CDR1 SNHLY and CDR2 FYNNEI. The CDR3 runs 14 residues. V lost 4 bases and J 0 bases, leaving 10 bases between the germline ends. The CDR3 protein is CASSGDTRSYEQYF. The CDR3 coding sequence is TGTGCCAGCAGTGGCGACACCCGCTCCTACGAGCAGTACTTC.

V gene TRBV19 combines with J gene TRBJ2-1; 8 bases agree with TRBD2. Germline CDR1 is LNHDA and CDR2 is SQIVND (reference sequence). The CDR3 extends over 15 amino acids. V was pared by 5 bases and J by 7 bases, with 10 bases of the junction left unmatched. The DNA for the CDR3 is TGTGCCAGTAGTTCCTGGGGACTAGTCGGTAATGAGCAGTTCTTC. It encodes CASSSWGLVGNEQFF.

The V and J genes are TRBV6-4 and TRBJ2-2, with TRBD2 identical over 9 bases. Germline CDR1 and CDR2: MRHNA and SNTAGT. The junction had 3 bases not matched to a gene; V was cut back by 4 bases and J by 3 bases. The CDR3 has 15 amino acids. CDR3 nucleotides: TGTGCCAGCAGTGCGGGACTAGCAGACACCGGGGAGCTGTTTTTT. Translation: CASSAGLADTGELFF.

The V and J genes are TRBV4-3 and TRBJ1-2; 7 bases are shared with TRBD1. This CDR3 is built from 17 residues. Per the germline V gene, CDR1 is LGHNA and CDR2 is YSLEER. V trimming: 0 bases; J trimming: 5 bases; junction bases outside the gene matches: 12. CDR3 region: CASSQEESGTVAYGYTF. The CDR3 DNA sequence: TGCGCCAGCAGCCAAGAGGAATCCGGGACAGTTGCTTATGGCTACACCTTC.